The source of this T cell receptor (beta chain) is a study of neoadjuvant anti-PD-1 for oral cavity cancer (TCRdb year 2021). Describing the broader study: Patients mostly received three to four biweekly doses of nivolumab at 3 mg/kg before curative-intent surgical resection. The parent correlative cohort included roughly 12 patients, with a 33% response rate. A fourth nivolumab dose was given around day 43 to patients without progression, and definitive surgical resection was performed in those patients on days 50-56. Under RECIST 1.1, a patient counted as a responder if showing complete response, partial response or stable disease, and as a non-responder if showing progression. The full study reports these points: Higher pretreatment blood Treg/Th17 ratios correlated with higher pretreatment blood TCRbeta clonality and lower post-treatment tumor TCRbeta clonality. After neoadjuvant nivolumab, significantly higher T cell clonality (Gini index) was found within PBMCs in non-responders than in responders. TCR analyses included only a few patients per response group, and the authors called for larger cohorts for validation.

The sample's time point label, in plain terms: before neoadjuvant nivolumab. The patients had newly diagnosed stage II-IVA oral cavity squamous cell carcinoma and had not received any prior systemic or radiation treatment. The cohort was made up of patients with locally advanced, HPV-negative oral cavity squamous cell carcinoma. No culture maintenance or expansion was done, as the peripheral blood mononuclear cells went straight to analysis. The samples were obtained from a longitudinal correlative study of a single-arm phase II trial testing neoadjuvant nivolumab in oral cavity squamous cell carcinoma. Genomic DNA-based TCRbeta sequencing was performed on subject-matched pre- and post-treatment PBMCs and tumors from three responders and three non-responders. Peripheral blood mononuclear cells were collected before nivolumab treatment and again after treatment, at the time of surgery. The Maxwell RSC DNA from Cells kit was used to extract genomic DNA from PBMCs.

For deep sequencing of PBMC libraries, mostly around 480 ng of input genomic DNA was used, and six replicates were run per sample. TCRbeta libraries were prepared with the immunoSEQ hsTCRbeta kit according to the manufacturer's instructions. The finished libraries were brought together in one pool at roughly 3 nM, which was then read using an Illumina NovaSeq 6000 S4 flow cell. Turning to the authors' computational methods: The immunoSEQ Analyzer handled quality control and preprocessing of the raw data. The analysis was restricted to productive rearrangements, with each unique CDR3 amino acid sequence defining a clonotype. Using the R package tcR, the researchers computed the Gini-Simpson index as their estimate of repertoire clonality. Gini indices were compared with Student's t test, and associations with tumor size change were assessed by Pearson correlation. Entries here come from immuneACCESS through TCRdb and include only in-frame sequences with V and J called. Some clones fail to appear in such tables; in the studies checked, an unresolved V gene covers under half of the shortfall, and the cause of the remainder is unknown. That table furnishes V, J and clone size, whereas the DNA furnished D and trimming. The sample profile shows around 81,000 clones; under 90% of them were found once. Around 3.1% of the sample goes to the ten largest clones.

CDR1 and CDR2, looked up from the germline V gene, are MNHEY and SVGAGI. The CDR3 runs 15 amino acids, cysteine and phenylalanine included. The retained sequence is limited to the CDR3, 45 bases, with the frame set at the first base. V drops 5 bases and J drops 2 bases, leaving 13 bases in between. This clone occurred once. It has no known antigen specificity. No base quality values were provided; no much bigger clone lies one nucleotide off. This chain joins TRBV6-5 to TRBJ1-5, with TRBD1 as a weak D call on 5 bases. The clonotype comes from a person aged 35-79 years with oral cavity squamous cell carcinoma. Here the sequenced sample was PBMCs, taken before nivolumab (anti-PD-1) treatment. The DNA reads as follows: TGTGCCAGCAGTAAAGTTCAGACAGGCAATCAGCCCCAGCATTTT. This gives the protein CASSKVQTGNQPQHF.